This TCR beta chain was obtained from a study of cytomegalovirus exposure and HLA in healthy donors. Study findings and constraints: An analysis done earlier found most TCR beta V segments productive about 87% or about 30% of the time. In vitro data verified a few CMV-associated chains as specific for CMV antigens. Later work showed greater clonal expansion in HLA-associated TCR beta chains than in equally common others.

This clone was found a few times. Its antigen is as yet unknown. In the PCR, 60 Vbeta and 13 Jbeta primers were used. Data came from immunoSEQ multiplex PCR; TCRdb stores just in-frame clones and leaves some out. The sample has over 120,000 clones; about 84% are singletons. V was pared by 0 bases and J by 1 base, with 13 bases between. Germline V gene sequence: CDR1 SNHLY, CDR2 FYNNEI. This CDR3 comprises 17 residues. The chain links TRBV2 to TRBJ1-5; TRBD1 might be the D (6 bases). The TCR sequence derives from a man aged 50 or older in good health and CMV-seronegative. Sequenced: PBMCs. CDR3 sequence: CASSEARPQGSNQPQHF. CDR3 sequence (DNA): TGTGCCAGCAGTGAAGCCCGTCCCCAGGGGAGCAATCAGCCCCAGCATTTT.